This is a list of T cell receptor beta chains from one sample in a study of technical replicates of blood from a few donors. Repertoires were generated with immunoSEQ multiplex PCR, while TCRdb's copy carries only in-frame clones and drops some. This repertoire shows 45,000 to 55,000 clones, about 93% found once; its top ten account for roughly 0.22%. Sequenced sample: T cells isolated from PBMCs. All receptors come from a human donor in good health. Both conserved end residues are part of each CDR3. Fields, in order: clone size, J gene, V gene, D gene, CDR3 length, CDR3 DNA, CDR3 protein. The D gene is left open where the match is weak. The size field is filled for only some rows; it gives once, few, many or a size class.

clone size: -; J gene: TRBJ1-5; V gene: TRBV7-8; D gene: TRBD1; CDR3 length: 17; CDR3 DNA: TGTGCCAGCAGCTTCCTCCGGGACAGGGCAGCCGATCAGCCCCAGCATTTT; CDR3 protein: CASSFLRDRAADQPQHF
clone size: once; J gene: TRBJ2-1; V gene: TRBV7-9; D gene: -; CDR3 length: 13; CDR3 DNA: TGTGCCAGCAGCTTATCTTCCGGGAATGAGCAGTTCTTC; CDR3 protein: CASSLSSGNEQFF
clone size: -; J gene: TRBJ1-3; V gene: TRBV7-2; D gene: -; CDR3 length: 16; CDR3 DNA: TGTGCCAGCAGCTTAGAGGGAGTGAGCTCTGGAAACACCATATATTTT; CDR3 protein: CASSLEGVSSGNTIYF
clone size: once; J gene: TRBJ1-1; V gene: TRBV10-2; D gene: -; CDR3 length: 17; CDR3 DNA: TGCGCCAGCAGTGACTGGGACTCTTATGGGCGGGACACTGAAGCTTTCTTT; CDR3 protein: CASSDWDSYGRDTEAFF
clone size: -; J gene: TRBJ1-6; V gene: TRBV5-6; D gene: TRBD1; CDR3 length: 14; CDR3 DNA: TGTGCCAGCAGCCTCAGGGGGCATAATTCACCCCTCCACTTT; CDR3 protein: CASSLRGHNSPLHF
clone size: -; J gene: TRBJ2-3; V gene: TRBV7-6; D gene: -; CDR3 length: 14; CDR3 DNA: TGTGCCAGCAGCTTAGCGGGCTACACAGATACGCAGTATTTT; CDR3 protein: CASSLAGYTDTQYF
clone size: few; J gene: TRBJ1-2; V gene: TRBV6-5; D gene: TRBD1; CDR3 length: 14; CDR3 DNA: TGTGCCAGCAGTCCCCGGACAGGGCGATATGGCTACACCTTC; CDR3 protein: CASSPRTGRYGYTF
clone size: -; J gene: TRBJ2-3; V gene: TRBV9; D gene: TRBD1; CDR3 length: 14; CDR3 DNA: TGTGCCAGCAGGGGGACAACAGGGGTCGATACGCAGTATTTT; CDR3 protein: CASRGTTGVDTQYF
clone size: -; J gene: TRBJ2-1; V gene: TRBV6-5; D gene: -; CDR3 length: 14; CDR3 DNA: TGTGCCAGCAGTAGTCAGGGGTTGTGGAATGAGCAGTTCTTC; CDR3 protein: CASSSQGLWNEQFF
clone size: -; J gene: TRBJ1-2; V gene: TRBV13; D gene: TRBD1; CDR3 length: 17; CDR3 DNA: TGTGCCAGCAGCTTAGGCAGGGACAGGGTGCATCTCTATGGCTACACCTTC; CDR3 protein: CASSLGRDRVHLYGYTF
clone size: -; J gene: TRBJ2-3; V gene: TRBV6-5; D gene: TRBD1; CDR3 length: 15; CDR3 DNA: TGTGCCAGCTTCCAACCGGGACAGGGCACAGATACGCAGTATTTT; CDR3 protein: CASFQPGQGTDTQYF
clone size: -; J gene: TRBJ2-3; V gene: TRBV7-9; D gene: -; CDR3 length: 14; CDR3 DNA: TGTGCCAGCACCCGCTTGGGCGTGGTTGGTACGCAGTATTTT; CDR3 protein: CASTRLGVVGTQYF
clone size: once; J gene: TRBJ2-2; V gene: TRBV7-3; D gene: TRBD2; CDR3 length: 16; CDR3 DNA: TGTGCCAGCAGCTTATTTGCGGGGGAGGACACCGGGGAGCTGTTTTTT; CDR3 protein: CASSLFAGEDTGELFF
clone size: -; J gene: TRBJ1-4; V gene: TRBV18; D gene: TRBD1; CDR3 length: 13; CDR3 DNA: TGTGCCAGCTCACCGGACAGGAATGAAAAACTGTTTTTT; CDR3 protein: CASSPDRNEKLFF
clone size: -; J gene: TRBJ2-3; V gene: TRBV5-1; D gene: TRBD2; CDR3 length: 15; CDR3 DNA: TGCGCCAGCAGCACCCCCGGGACTAACACAGATACGCAGTATTTT; CDR3 protein: CASSTPGTNTDTQYF
clone size: -; J gene: TRBJ2-4; V gene: TRBV6-6; D gene: TRBD2; CDR3 length: 15; CDR3 DNA: TGTGCCAGCAGTTGGCTAGCGGGAGGGCAAAACATTCAGTACTTC; CDR3 protein: CASSWLAGGQNIQYF
clone size: -; J gene: TRBJ2-4; V gene: TRBV5-4; D gene: -; CDR3 length: 15; CDR3 DNA: TGTGCCAGCAGCCCACGTGGGGGCCCCAAAAACATTCAGTACTTC; CDR3 protein: CASSPRGGPKNIQYF
clone size: -; J gene: TRBJ1-1; V gene: TRBV10-1; D gene: -; CDR3 length: 14; CDR3 DNA: TGCGCCAGCAGTGAATCATCCGGAGACACTGAAGCTTTCTTT; CDR3 protein: CASSESSGDTEAFF
clone size: -; J gene: TRBJ2-7; V gene: TRBV6-6; D gene: -; CDR3 length: 15; CDR3 DNA: TGTGCCAGCAGGTCGGGCCCGGGCGGGACCCACGAGCAGTACTTC; CDR3 protein: CASRSGPGGTHEQYF
clone size: -; J gene: TRBJ2-5; V gene: TRBV5-6; D gene: -; CDR3 length: 14; CDR3 DNA: TGTGCCAGCAGCTTAGCGCCCCAGGGGCAGACCCAGTACTTC; CDR3 protein: CASSLAPQGQTQYF
clone size: -; J gene: TRBJ1-2; V gene: TRBV7-8; D gene: TRBD1; CDR3 length: 15; CDR3 DNA: TGTGCCAGCAGCTCACGGGACAGGGCTATAAGTGGCTACACCTTC; CDR3 protein: CASSSRDRAISGYTF
clone size: -; J gene: TRBJ2-1; V gene: TRBV18; D gene: TRBD2; CDR3 length: 15; CDR3 DNA: TGTGCCAGCTCACCAGACCGGGGGGAATACAATGAGCAGTTCTTC; CDR3 protein: CASSPDRGEYNEQFF